Each of the 12 T cell receptor beta chains below was sequenced from the same sample in a study of T cell repertoires in cytomegalovirus infection. From the reads, TCRdb called clonotypes with MiXCR, one entry per CDR3 protein. Of nearly 650,000 distinct CDR3 sequences detected, 24% appear once; the ten largest clones hold around 8%. Sequences were obtained from CD8+ T cells from PBMCs. These receptors all stem from a human donor in good health (CMV status not recorded). Some clones in this sample may be carry-over from other donors' samples.

This clonotype was seen ten or more times. This chain joins TRBV7-9 and TRBJ2-4; TRBD2 aligns across 13 bases. V was clipped by 5 bases and J by 7 bases; unmatched bases: 5. Germline V lookup: CDR1 SEHNR, CDR2 FQNEAQ (reference sequence). The CDR3 contains 15 residues. The CDR3 protein is CASSPRTSGGNIQYF. The CDR3 DNA is TGTGCCAGCAGCCCCCGGACTAGCGGGGGTAACATTCAGTACTTC.

This clonotype was seen only a few times. This chain uses TRBV19 with TRBJ1-1, with 8 bases that match TRBD1. V was pared by 1 base and J by 5 bases, with 3 bases of the junction left unmatched. Germline values: CDR1 LNHDA, CDR2 SQIVND (reference sequence). The CDR3 spans 14 residues. CDR3 sequence: CASSIGTGSTEAFF. CDR3 sequence (DNA): TGTGCCAGTAGTATAGGGACAGGGAGTACTGAAGCTTTCTTT.

This clonotype was seen repeatedly, ten times or more. The chain carries TRBV10-3 and TRBJ2-5; TRBD1 aligns across 8 bases. Germline-derived CDR1 and CDR2 are ENHRY and SYGVKD. This CDR3 contains 16 residues. With V trimmed by 6 bases and J by 2 bases, 11 bases remained unmatched. Written as DNA, the CDR3 is TGTGCCATCAGCCTCCACCGGACAGGGACACAAGAGACCCAGTACTTC. Translation: CAISLHRTGTQETQYF.

The chain couples TRBV6-1 to TRBJ2-3; D is unclear. V lost 3 bases to trimming and J lost 1 base, with 8 bases between them. The germline CDR1 and CDR2 sequences are MNHNS and SASEGT. This CDR3 comprises 14 residues. CDR3 amino acids: CASSEEWGTDTQYF. The CDR3 DNA follows: TGTGCCAGCAGTGAGGAATGGGGCACAGATACGCAGTATTTT.

The chain is built from TRBV6-5 and TRBJ1-1, with D unclear. Trimming shortened V by 6 bases and J by 4 bases, and 12 bases separated the two germline ends. Germline V lookup: CDR1 MNHEY, CDR2 SVGAGI. The CDR3 spans 13 residues. As DNA, the CDR3 is TGTGCCAGCAGAGGAGCCCACGGCACTGAAGCTTTCTTT. Protein: CASRGAHGTEAFF.

The chain carries TRBV20-1 and TRBJ2-3; 8 nucleotides agree with TRBD2. Germline values: CDR1 DFQATT, CDR2 SNEGSKA (reference sequence). The CDR3 extends over 15 amino acids. V shed 6 bases and J 0 bases; nucleotides not matched to a gene: 8. Here the CDR3 DNA reads TGCAGTGCCCCGATCGGGGGGGGGAGCACAGATACGCAGTATTTT. Translation gives CSAPIGGGSTDTQYF.

There are a few counts of this clonotype. This sequence joins TRBV6-5 and TRBJ2-1; D might be TRBD1 or TRBD2, each matching 5 bases. Per germline, CDR1 MNHEY and CDR2 SVGAGI. The CDR3 totals 12 residues. V lost 3 bases and J 9 bases, leaving 9 bases between the germline ends. CDR3 protein: CASSYRGFEQFF. The DNA for the CDR3 is TGTGCCAGCAGTTATCGGGGCTTTGAGCAGTTCTTC.

Comment on this clonotype: Since no conserved phenylalanine or tryptophan closes the CDR3, a read error is the likely cause. The J gene is TRBJ2-3, the V gene TRBV7-1; 12 bases match TRBD2. TRBV7-1 is an open reading frame whose function is uncertain. V lost 3 bases, J lost 5 bases, and 6 bases stayed unmatched. CDR3 size: 16 residues. In nucleotides, the CDR3 is TGTGCCAGCAGCTCCCCAGGGGGACTAGCGGGAGATACGCAGTATATT. This translates into CASSSPGGLAGDTQYI.

Ten or more counts support this clonotype. The chain links TRBV12-3 or TRBV12-4 to TRBJ2-3; D may be TRBD2 (6 bases). This CDR3 has 13 amino acids. V was clipped by 5 bases and J by 4 bases, with 10 bases between them. CDR3 sequence: CASSPRLADTQYF. CDR3 nucleotide sequence: TGTGCCAGCAGTCCCAGACTAGCAGATACGCAGTATTTT.

This clonotype was observed a single time. In DNA form, the CDR3 reads TGTGCCAGCAGCGAGCGGGGGAGCTACACAGATACGCAGTATTTT. It is translated as CASSERGSYTDTQYF. The chain uses TRBV9 and TRBJ2-3, with 8 bases matching TRBD2. The germline CDR1 and CDR2 sequences are SGDLS and YYNGEE. After removal of 3 bases from V and 2 bases from J, the junction contained 5 bases not matched to a gene. The CDR3 has 15 residues.

In its sample, this clonotype was seen many times. This rearrangement joins TRBV7-8 to TRBJ2-2; D is uncertain. CDR1 and CDR2 (germline): SGHVS, FQNEAQ. The CDR3 spans 11 residues. V was cut by 5 bases and J by 12 bases, with 10 bases left in between. CDR3 nucleotides: TGTGCCAGCAGCCCTAGAATAAAGCTGTTTTTT. Its translation: CASSPRIKLFF.

This clonotype was recorded a few times. The chain recombines TRBV7-8 with TRBJ2-5, with 8 positions matching TRBD2. This CDR3 comprises 14 residues. With 5 bases clipped from V and 2 bases from J, the junction kept 4 bases outside the gene matches. Per the germline V gene, CDR1 is SGHVS and CDR2 is FQNEAQ. This CDR3 is CASSVLAGQETQYF. The CDR3 DNA reads TGTGCCAGCAGCGTCTTAGCGGGGCAAGAGACCCAGTACTTC.